This T cell receptor (beta chain) was captured by sequencing in a study of shared clonotypes between healthy human individuals. Study details: Donors were two women and a few men aged 18 to 49. Study-wide findings and caveats: Sampling covered nothing but blood. Tissue TCR repertoires likely differ from those found in blood.

Sorted-subset replicate PCRs used around 200 ng of genomic DNA. This amount corresponded to approximately 30,000 T cell genomes. Some clones are missing from TCRdb's copy, which holds only in-frame ones; the method was immunoSEQ multiplex PCR. The profile shows 2 million or so clones, 95% of them singletons. Healthy adults negative for HIV, lacking recent acute infections or vaccinations, served as donors. Germline V gives CDR1 SGHNT, CDR2 YYREEE (reference sequence). This CDR3 has 17 residues. The germline V and J ends were trimmed by 0 bases and 7 bases, with 20 bases remaining between them. Turning to this clone: Its cognate antigen is unknown.

This sequence joins TRBV5-4 and TRBJ1-3; no clear D gene. The receptor was derived from a man younger than 35 in good health. The sequencing input was naive CD4+ T cells sorted from blood. Documented subset: CD45RA+ positively selected. The DNA for the CDR3 is TGTGCCAGCAGCTTGGGCCCCACCGTCCTGGGTCGGAACACCATATATTTT. Translated: CASSLGPTVLGRNTIYF.